This T cell receptor (beta chain) is drawn from a study of cytomegalovirus exposure and HLA in healthy donors. Study-wide background: The 500 to 850 first-cohort repertoires and the roughly 120 validation repertoires shared the same platform, a later analysis reported.

General study points: Cytomegalovirus-associated status was assigned to approximately 160 TCR beta chains.

In the case of this clone: The antigen remains undetermined.

V lost 4 bases and J lost 4; bases outside the gene matches: 2. CDR1 SGHRS and CDR2 YFSETQ come from the germline V gene. The CDR3 runs to 13 residues. Data came from immunoSEQ multiplex PCR; TCRdb stores just in-frame clones and leaves some out. The table lists 70,000 to 80,000 clones, nearly 95% of them singletons. V and J are TRBV5-1 and TRBJ2-7; 10 positions agree with TRBD2. The sequence came from a woman in her late teens or twenties in good health and CMV-seronegative. Sequencing was done on a sample of PBMCs. CDR3 residues: CASSTAGGYEQYF. CDR3 sequence (DNA): TGCGCCAGCAGCACAGCGGGAGGGTACGAGCAGTACTTC. The full variable domain, its missing parts supplied by reference TRBV5-1 and TRBJ2-7, is KAGVTQTPRYLIKTRGQQVTLSCSPISGHRSVSWYQQTPGQGLQFLFEYFSETQRNKGNFPGRFSGRQFSNSRSEMNVSTLELGDSALYLCASSTAGGYEQYFGPGTRLTVT.